The 24 T cell receptor beta chains below were found in one sample sequenced in a study of regulatory T cells in long-lasting Graves disease. CDR3 regions were amplified by Arm-PCR using iRepertoire HTBI primers to build TCR beta libraries. Each CDR3 protein is one row after TCRdb ran MiXCR on the multiplex PCR reads. This sample has over 450,000 distinct CDR3 sequences, with about 12% found just once. As to time point: newly diagnosed GD, antithyroid drugs for less than 3 months. Following extraction of RNA from PBMCs, that RNA was used to make the TCR library. Separately, the same data were catalogued under a study of T cells in Graves' hyperthyroidism and ophthalmopathy.

Sample: peripheral blood mononuclear cells (PBMCs), taken at new diagnosis, from a patient treated with antithyroid drugs. Source of these receptors: a woman in her thirties with Graves disease.

This clonotype was picked up many times. This chain joins TRBV28 and TRBJ2-4; no firm D call. The length of the CDR3 is 15 residues. The V end was cut by 3 bases, the J end by 0 bases, with 9 bases between. CDR1 and CDR2 from the germline V gene are MDHEN and SYDVKM. The CDR3 DNA sequence: TGTGCCAGCAGTTTTCCGGCAGTAGCCAAAAACATTCAGTACTTC. Amino acid sequence: CASSFPAVAKNIQYF.

This clonotype was counted many times. The V gene is TRBV6-2 or TRBV6-3, the J gene TRBJ2-3; 8 bases align to TRBD2. The CDR3 sequence is 17 residues long. Germline values: CDR1 MNHEY, CDR2 SVGEGT. The J segment lost 0 bases and the V segment lost 7 bases, leaving 12 bases of the junction unmatched. This CDR3 is CASTPLSGSPSTDTQYF. Written as DNA, the CDR3 is TGTGCCAGCACCCCTTTGAGCGGGAGCCCTAGCACAGATACGCAGTATTTT.

This clonotype was observed a handful of times. J is TRBJ1-1 and V is TRBV6-2 or TRBV6-3, with TRBD1 matching over 7 bases. Trimming cost V 7 bases and J 5 bases; bases outside gene matches: 10. The CDR3 runs to 14 residues. Germline assignment: CDR1 MNHEY and CDR2 SVGEGT. The CDR3 nucleotides read TGTGCCAGCACTCCAGACAGGGCAAAAACTGAAGCTTTCTTT. Protein product: CASTPDRAKTEAFF.

This clonotype was picked up a small number of times. This chain joins TRBV28 and TRBJ2-5, with D possibly TRBD2 on 6 matching bases. Germline V gene sequence: CDR1 MDHEN, CDR2 SYDVKM. Trimming took 6 bases from V and 5 from J, leaving 13 bases between them. This CDR3 region has 13 residues. CDR3 region: CASSPGLMETQYF. The CDR3 DNA reads TGTGCCAGCAGCCCGGGACTGATGGAGACCCAGTACTTC. Drawing the rest from reference TRBV28 and TRBJ2-5, the complete variable domain is DVKVTQSSRYLVKRTGEKVFLECVQDMDHENMFWYRQDPGLGLRLIYFSYDVKMKEKGDIPEGYSVSREKKERFSLILESASTNQTSMYLCASSPGLMETQYFGPGTRLLVL.

This clonotype was seen many times. The V call is TRBV6-5, the J call TRBJ2-3; D is unclear. Trimming removed 0 bases from V and 5 bases from J, with 12 bases in between. The CDR3 has 15 amino acids. Germline CDR1 is MNHEY and CDR2 is SVGAGI. CDR3 bases: TGTGCCAGCAGTTACTCCTCAAGGGTCGGAGATACGCAGTATTTT. This gives the protein CASSYSSRVGDTQYF.

The chain joins TRBV6-5 to TRBJ2-7, with 10 nucleotides matching TRBD2. Trimming took 1 base from V and 3 from J; bases not matched to a gene: 3. Germline CDR1 and CDR2: MNHEY and SVGAGI. This CDR3 is built from 15 residues. The CDR3 sequence: CASSYLGLALYEQYF. The CDR3 nucleotides read TGTGCCAGCAGTTACTTGGGACTAGCGCTCTACGAGCAGTACTTC.

This clonotype showed up many times. The rearrangement uses TRBV28 and TRBJ2-7; D is unresolved. Trimming pared 6 bases from V and 6 bases from J, leaving 12 bases between. The CDR3 sequence is 12 residues long. CDR1 and CDR2 (germline): MDHEN, SYDVKM. CDR3 coding DNA: TGTGCCAGCAGACCACTCCTAGGCGAGCAGTACTTC. This codes for CASRPLLGEQYF.

This clonotype showed up many times. The chain joins TRBV28 to TRBJ2-7, with D tentatively TRBD2 (7 bases). The CDR3 has 16 amino acids. Looked up from germline, CDR1 is MDHEN and CDR2 is SYDVKM. With 4 bases removed from V and 2 bases from J, the gap between germline ends came to 18 bases. The CDR3 region has the DNA TGTGCCAGCAGTTCTCGGGGGGCTCCCCGGACCTACGAGCAGTACTTC. This gives the protein CASSSRGAPRTYEQYF. Together with reference TRBV28 and TRBJ2-7, the CDR3 gives the full variable domain: DVKVTQSSRYLVKRTGEKVFLECVQDMDHENMFWYRQDPGLGLRLIYFSYDVKMKEKGDIPEGYSVSREKKERFSLILESASTNQTSMYLCASSSRGAPRTYEQYFGPGTRLTVT.

This clonotype showed up many times. In DNA, the CDR3 is TGTGCCAGCTCCCCGAAGGTAGCGGGACACTACGAGCAGTACTTC. As protein: CASSPKVAGHYEQYF. V and J are TRBV28 and TRBJ2-7; 8 bases are shared with TRBD2. Germline loops: CDR1 MDHEN, CDR2 SYDVKM. This CDR3 has 15 residues. The J segment lost 3 bases and the V segment lost 8 bases, leaving 12 bases of the junction unmatched.

The rearrangement links TRBV18 to TRBJ2-6, with 9 nucleotides matching TRBD2. Germline values: CDR1 KGHSH, CDR2 LQKENI. After removal of 2 bases from V and 0 bases from J, the junction contained 8 bases not matched to a gene. The length of the CDR3 is 19 residues. CDR3 in DNA: TGTGCCAGCTCACCAAGAGTAGCTAGCGGGGTCTCTGGGGCCAACGTCCTGACTTTC. This encodes CASSPRVASGVSGANVLTF. Full variable domain (missing parts from reference TRBV18 and TRBJ2-6): NAGVMQNPRHLVRRRGQEARLRCSPMKGHSHVYWYRQLPEEGLKFMVYLQKENIIDESGMPKERFSAEFPKEGPSILRIQQVVRGDSAAYFCASSPRVASGVSGANVLTFGAGSRLTVL.

This clonotype was observed many times. This chain links TRBV7-2 with TRBJ2-7; D possibly matches TRBD1 or TRBD2 (7 bases each). V shed 5 bases and J shed 5 bases, with 16 bases lying between them. Germline V gene sequence: CDR1 SGHTA, CDR2 FQGNSA. This CDR3 spans 14 amino acids. The CDR3 here is CASSAGGGEDEQYF. The DNA for the CDR3 is TGTGCCAGCAGCGCAGGGGGGGGCGAGGACGAGCAGTACTTC.

This clonotype appeared many times. J is TRBJ2-7 and V is TRBV5-1; TRBD1 might be the D (7 bases). The germline V gene has CDR1 SGHRS and CDR2 YFSETQ. V was cut by 0 bases and J by 3 bases, with 10 bases left in between. The CDR3 totals 14 residues. The CDR3 protein is CASSLARDSYEQYF. DNA of the CDR3: TGCGCCAGCAGCTTGGCGCGGGACAGCTACGAGCAGTACTTC.

At least ten counts were recorded for this clonotype. The rearrangement uses TRBV5-1 and TRBJ1-1; 7 bases agree with TRBD1. Germline-derived CDR1 and CDR2 are SGHRS and YFSETQ. With 0 bases clipped from V and 4 bases from J, the junction kept 9 bases outside the gene matches. The CDR3 length is 16 residues. CDR3 protein: CASSLGWSGGFTEAFF. The CDR3, as DNA: TGCGCCAGCAGCTTGGGATGGTCAGGGGGATTCACTGAAGCTTTCTTT.

This clonotype occurred many times. This chain links TRBV11-1 with TRBJ2-2, with no clear D. Per germline, CDR1 SGHAT and CDR2 FQDESV (reference sequence). The CDR3 contains 14 residues. V dropped 5 bases and J dropped 3 bases, with 10 bases sitting between them. Here the CDR3 DNA reads TGTGCCAGCAGCCAACCTTACCACACCGGGGAGCTGTTTTTT. Translation gives CASSQPYHTGELFF.

The rearrangement uses TRBV19 and TRBJ2-2; weak D call: TRBD1 (6 bases). Trimming shortened V by 1 base and J by 2 bases, and 11 bases separated the two germline ends. Per germline, CDR1 LNHDA and CDR2 SQIVND (reference sequence). CDR3 size: 16 residues. CDR3 region: CASSIGPGHNTGELFF. The CDR3 bases are TGTGCCAGTAGTATAGGGCCGGGACACAACACCGGGGAGCTGTTTTTT.

This clonotype occurred many times. At one of its ends the junction is not consistent with the germline gene, which may arise from a read error. The chain links TRBV7-9 to TRBJ1-2, with 9 bases identical to TRBD1. Germline V gene lookup returns CDR1 SEHNR and CDR2 FQNEAQ (reference sequence). CDR3 length: 14 amino acids. CDR3 in amino acids: CASSLGQGNYGYTF. In nucleotides, the CDR3 is TGTGCCAGCAGTTTAGGACAGGGGAACTATGGCTACACCTTC.

This clonotype has ten or more counts. The chain couples TRBV6-5 to TRBJ2-5; 10 positions agree with TRBD2. Germline values: CDR1 MNHEY, CDR2 SVGAGI. The CDR3 covers 19 residues. The J segment lost 4 bases and the V segment lost 0 bases, leaving 14 bases of the junction unmatched. The CDR3 bases are TGTGCCAGCAGTTACTCGTTCAGAGCGGGAGGGCAGTCTGGAGAGACCCAGTACTTC. It specifies CASSYSFRAGGQSGETQYF.

This chain uses TRBV3-1 with TRBJ2-1; perhaps TRBD1 as D (5 bases). CDR1 is LGHDT, CDR2 YNNKEL, per germline (reference sequence). This CDR3 comprises 22 residues. Deletions cut 1 base from V and 0 bases from J, with 28 bases between. The CDR3 DNA follows: TGTGCCAGCAGCCAAGGGGGCCGCAGGCGCTCTCCCTCTGAAAGCTCCTACAATGAGCAGTTCTTC. It codes for CASSQGGRRRSPSESSYNEQFF.

This clonotype was detected many times. The gene calls are TRBV7-9 and TRBJ1-2; D not resolved. The CDR3 consists of 16 residues. V lost 5 bases and J lost 1, with 17 bases in between. Per germline, CDR1 SEHNR and CDR2 FQNEAQ (reference sequence). The chain's CDR3 is CASSPPLPGSNYGYTF. The CDR3, as DNA: TGTGCCAGCAGCCCCCCTTTGCCGGGGAGTAACTATGGCTACACCTTC. The entire variable domain, with the rest obtained from reference TRBV7-9 and TRBJ1-2, is as follows: DTGVSQNPRHKITKRGQNVTFRCDPISEHNRLYWYRQTLGQGPEFLTYFQNEAQLEKSRLLSDRFSAERPKGSFSTLEIQRTEQGDSAMYLCASSPPLPGSNYGYTFGSGTRLTVV.

At least ten counts were recorded for this clonotype. The DNA for the CDR3 is TGTGCCAGCAGCCAAACTTACTACAATGAGCAGTTCTTC. It specifies CASSQTYYNEQFF. V usage is TRBV11-2 and J usage is TRBJ2-1; D is unclear. The V gene lost 5 bases and the J gene lost 3 bases, with 8 bases spanning the gap. The CDR3 consists of 13 residues. Germline V CDR1 and CDR2: SGHAT, FQNNGV.

This clonotype has ten or more counts. V and J are TRBV5-4 and TRBJ2-1; TRBD2 agrees at 10 bases. Germline V gene sequence: CDR1 SGHNT, CDR2 YYREEE (reference sequence). The CDR3 has 16 residues. V trimming: 4 bases; J trimming: 6 bases; junction bases outside the gene matches: 10. The CDR3 loop is CASSGGGSGRANEQFF. The CDR3 coding sequence is TGTGCCAGCAGCGGTGGCGGGAGCGGGAGGGCCAATGAGCAGTTCTTC.

This clonotype occurred many times. This chain connects TRBV30 to TRBJ1-2; D ambiguous. CDR1 GTSNPN and CDR2 SVGIG come from the germline V gene (reference sequence). This CDR3 is built from 12 residues. The V end was cut by 4 bases, the J end by 2 bases, with 8 bases between. The CDR3 region has the DNA TGTGCCTGGATTAGCCGCAACTATGGCTACACCTTC. This codes for CAWISRNYGYTF. Full variable domain (remainder filled in from reference TRBV30 and TRBJ1-2): SQTIHQWPATLVQPVGSPLSLECTVEGTSNPNLYWYRQAAGRGLQLLFYSVGIGQISSEVPQNLSASRPQDRQFILSSKKLLLSDSGFYLCAWISRNYGYTFGSGTRLTVV.

The V call is TRBV6-1, the J call TRBJ2-5, with D possibly matching TRBD2 (6 bases). V was pared by 7 bases and J by 4 bases, with 19 bases between. The V gene's germline CDR1 is MNHNS and CDR2 SASEGT. This CDR3 region has 15 residues. CDR3 residues: CASMGGYPRIETQYF. The DNA of the CDR3 is TGTGCCAGCATGGGGGGATACCCCAGGATAGAGACCCAGTACTTC.

The chain has TRBV4-1 and TRBJ2-1; 12 positions agree with TRBD2. The CDR3 covers 15 residues. After removal of 6 bases from V and 9 bases from J, the junction contained 9 bases not matched to a gene. Germline-derived CDR1 and CDR2 are MGHRA and YSYEKL. The CDR3 nucleotides read TGCGCCAGCAGTCGGACTAGCGGGAACCCTGGTGAGCAGTTCTTC. Translating gives CASSRTSGNPGEQFF.